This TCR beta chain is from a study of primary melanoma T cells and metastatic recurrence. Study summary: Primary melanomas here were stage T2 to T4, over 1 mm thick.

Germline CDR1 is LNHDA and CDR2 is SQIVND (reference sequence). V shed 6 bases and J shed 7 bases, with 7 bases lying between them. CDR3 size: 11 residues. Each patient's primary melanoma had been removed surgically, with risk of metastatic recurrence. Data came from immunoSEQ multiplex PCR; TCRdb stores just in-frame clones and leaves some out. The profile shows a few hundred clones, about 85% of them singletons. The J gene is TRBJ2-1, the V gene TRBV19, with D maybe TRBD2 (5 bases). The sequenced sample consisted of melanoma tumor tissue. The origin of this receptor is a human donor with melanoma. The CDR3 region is CASSERNEQFF. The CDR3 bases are TGTGCCAGTAGCGAGCGGAATGAGCAGTTCTTC.